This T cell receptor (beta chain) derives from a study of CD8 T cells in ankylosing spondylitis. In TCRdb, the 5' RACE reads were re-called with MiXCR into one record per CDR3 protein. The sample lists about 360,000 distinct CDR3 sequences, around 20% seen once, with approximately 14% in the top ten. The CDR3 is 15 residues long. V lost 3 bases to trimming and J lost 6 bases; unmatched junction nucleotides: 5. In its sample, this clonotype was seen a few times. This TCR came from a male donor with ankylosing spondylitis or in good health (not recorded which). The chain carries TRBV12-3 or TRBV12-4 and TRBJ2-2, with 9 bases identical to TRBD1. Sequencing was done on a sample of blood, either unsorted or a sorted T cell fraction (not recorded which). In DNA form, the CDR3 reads TGTGCCAGCAGTTTCTACAGGGGGCCGTCCGGGGAGCTGTTTTTT. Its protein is CASSFYRGPSGELFF.